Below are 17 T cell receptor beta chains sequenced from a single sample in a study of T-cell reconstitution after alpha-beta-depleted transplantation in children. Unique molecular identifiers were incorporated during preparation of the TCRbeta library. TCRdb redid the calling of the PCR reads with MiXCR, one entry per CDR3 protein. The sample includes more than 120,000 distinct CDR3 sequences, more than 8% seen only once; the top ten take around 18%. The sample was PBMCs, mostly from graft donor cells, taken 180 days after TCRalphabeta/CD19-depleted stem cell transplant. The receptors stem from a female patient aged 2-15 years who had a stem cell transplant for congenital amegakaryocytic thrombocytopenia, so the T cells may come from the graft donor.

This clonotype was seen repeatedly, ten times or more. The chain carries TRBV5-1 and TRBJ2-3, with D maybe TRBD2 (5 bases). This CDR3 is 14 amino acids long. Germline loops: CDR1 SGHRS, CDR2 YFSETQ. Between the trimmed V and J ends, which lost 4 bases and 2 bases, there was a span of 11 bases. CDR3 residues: CASSPGLYTDTQYF. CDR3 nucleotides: TGCGCCAGCAGCCCTGGACTCTACACAGATACGCAGTATTTT.

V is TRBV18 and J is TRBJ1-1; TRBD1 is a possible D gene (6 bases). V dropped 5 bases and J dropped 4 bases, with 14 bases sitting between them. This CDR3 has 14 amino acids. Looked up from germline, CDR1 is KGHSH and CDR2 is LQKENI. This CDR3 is CASSELEGGTEAFF. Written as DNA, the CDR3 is TGTGCCAGCTCAGAACTGGAGGGGGGCACTGAAGCTTTCTTT. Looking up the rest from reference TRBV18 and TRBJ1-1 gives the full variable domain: NAGVMQNPRHLVRRRGQEARLRCSPMKGHSHVYWYRQLPEEGLKFMVYLQKENIIDESGMPKERFSAEFPKEGPSILRIQQVVRGDSAAYFCASSELEGGTEAFFGQGTRLTVV.

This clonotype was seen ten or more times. CDR3 amino acids: CSATDVGVSYGYTF. The CDR3 nucleotides read TGCAGTGCTACGGATGTAGGGGTCAGTTATGGCTACACCTTC. The chain recombines TRBV20-1 with TRBJ1-2, with TRBD1 as a possible D gene (5 bases). Trimming pared 4 bases from V and 5 bases from J, leaving 17 bases between. Germline CDR1 is DFQATT and CDR2 is SNEGSKA (reference sequence). The CDR3 runs 14 residues.

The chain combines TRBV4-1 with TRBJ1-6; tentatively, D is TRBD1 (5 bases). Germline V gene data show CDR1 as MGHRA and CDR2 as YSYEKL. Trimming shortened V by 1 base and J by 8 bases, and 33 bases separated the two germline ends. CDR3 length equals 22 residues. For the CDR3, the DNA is TGCGCCAGCAGCCAAGCCCCCGTGGCCCAGGTCCCGTACAGGCGAGCTGATTCACCCCTCCACTTT. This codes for CASSQAPVAQVPYRRADSPLHF.

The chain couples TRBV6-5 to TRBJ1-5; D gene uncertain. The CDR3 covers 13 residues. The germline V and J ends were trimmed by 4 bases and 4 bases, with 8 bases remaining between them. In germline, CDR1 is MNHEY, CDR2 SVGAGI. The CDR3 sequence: CASSWYPNQPQHF. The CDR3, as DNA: TGTGCCAGCAGTTGGTACCCTAATCAGCCCCAGCATTTT.

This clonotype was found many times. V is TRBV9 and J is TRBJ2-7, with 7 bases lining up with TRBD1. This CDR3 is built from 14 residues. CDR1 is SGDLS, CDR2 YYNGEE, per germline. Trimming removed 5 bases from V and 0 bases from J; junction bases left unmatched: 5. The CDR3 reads CASSITGASYEQYF. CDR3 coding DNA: TGTGCCAGCAGTATTACAGGGGCCTCCTACGAGCAGTACTTC.

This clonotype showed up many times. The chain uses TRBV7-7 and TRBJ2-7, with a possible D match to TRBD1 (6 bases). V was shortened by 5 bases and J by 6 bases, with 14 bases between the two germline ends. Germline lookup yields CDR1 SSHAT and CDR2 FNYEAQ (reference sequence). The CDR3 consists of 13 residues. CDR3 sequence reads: CASSLQGRSEQYF. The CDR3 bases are TGTGCCAGCAGCCTACAGGGCCGGTCCGAGCAGTACTTC.

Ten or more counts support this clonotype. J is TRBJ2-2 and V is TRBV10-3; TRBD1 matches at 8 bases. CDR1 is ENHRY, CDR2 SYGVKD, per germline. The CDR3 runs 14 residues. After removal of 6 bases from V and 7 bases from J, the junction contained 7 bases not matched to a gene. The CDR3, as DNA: TGTGCCATCAGGATGGACAGGGCGAGCGGGGAGCTGTTTTTT. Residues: CAIRMDRASGELFF.

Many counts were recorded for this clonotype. The CDR3 region has the DNA TGTGCCAGCAGTCAAGGGGTGTACCAAGAGACCCAGTACTTC. Encoded protein: CASSQGVYQETQYF. This sequence joins TRBV5-5 and TRBJ2-5; tentative D call: TRBD1 (5 bases). The CDR3 is 14 amino acids. Between the trimmed V and J ends, which lost 5 bases and 0 bases, there was a span of 11 bases. Germline CDR1 and CDR2: SGHKS and YYEKEE (reference sequence).

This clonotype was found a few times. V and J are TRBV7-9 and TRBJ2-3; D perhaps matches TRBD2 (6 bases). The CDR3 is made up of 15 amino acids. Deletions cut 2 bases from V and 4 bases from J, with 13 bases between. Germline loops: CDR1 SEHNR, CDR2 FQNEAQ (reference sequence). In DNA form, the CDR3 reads TGTGCCAGCAGCTTATACGGCGGGGAGGCAGATACGCAGTATTTT. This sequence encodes CASSLYGGEADTQYF.

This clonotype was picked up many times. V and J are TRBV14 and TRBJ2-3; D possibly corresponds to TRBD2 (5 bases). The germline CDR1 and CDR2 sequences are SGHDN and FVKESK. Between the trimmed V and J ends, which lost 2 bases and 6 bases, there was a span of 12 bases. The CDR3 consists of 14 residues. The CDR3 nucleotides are TGTGCCAGCAGCCAACTTTCAGCGGCGGATACGCAGTATTTT. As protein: CASSQLSAADTQYF.

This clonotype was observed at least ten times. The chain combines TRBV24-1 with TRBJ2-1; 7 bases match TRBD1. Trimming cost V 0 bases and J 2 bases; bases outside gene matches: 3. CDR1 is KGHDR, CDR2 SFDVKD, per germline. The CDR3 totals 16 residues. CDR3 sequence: CATSDLWGTAYNEQFF. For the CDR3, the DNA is TGTGCCACCAGTGATTTGTGGGGGACAGCCTACAATGAGCAGTTCTTC.

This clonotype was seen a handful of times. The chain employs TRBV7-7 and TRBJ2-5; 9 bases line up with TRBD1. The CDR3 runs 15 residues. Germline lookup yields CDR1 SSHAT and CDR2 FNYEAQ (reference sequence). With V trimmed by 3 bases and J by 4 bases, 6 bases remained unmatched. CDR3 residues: CASSFRTGEGETQYF. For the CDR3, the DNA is TGTGCCAGCAGCTTTAGGACAGGGGAGGGAGAGACCCAGTACTTC.

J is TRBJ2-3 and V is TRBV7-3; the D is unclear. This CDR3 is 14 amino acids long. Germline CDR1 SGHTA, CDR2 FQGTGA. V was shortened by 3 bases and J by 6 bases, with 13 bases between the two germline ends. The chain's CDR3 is CASSFGLWHDTQYF. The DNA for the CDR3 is TGTGCCAGCAGCTTCGGCCTTTGGCATGATACGCAGTATTTT. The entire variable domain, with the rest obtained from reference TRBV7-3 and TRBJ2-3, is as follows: GAGVSQTPSNKVTEKGKYVELRCDPISGHTALYWYRQSLGQGPEFLIYFQGTGAADDSGLPNDRFFAVRPEGSVSTLKIQRTERGDSAVYLCASSFGLWHDTQYFGPGTRLTVL.

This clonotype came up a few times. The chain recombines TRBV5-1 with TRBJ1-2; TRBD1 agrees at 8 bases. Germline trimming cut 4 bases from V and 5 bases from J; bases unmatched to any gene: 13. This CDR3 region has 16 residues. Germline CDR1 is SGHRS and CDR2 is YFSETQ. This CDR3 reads CASSLTPPTGAYGYTF. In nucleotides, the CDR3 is TGCGCCAGCAGCCTTACCCCCCCGACAGGGGCGTATGGCTACACCTTC.

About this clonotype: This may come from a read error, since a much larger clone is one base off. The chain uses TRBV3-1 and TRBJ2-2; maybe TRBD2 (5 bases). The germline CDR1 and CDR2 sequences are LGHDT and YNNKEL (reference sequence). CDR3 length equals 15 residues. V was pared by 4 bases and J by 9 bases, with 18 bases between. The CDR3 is CASSPRDLSSWELFF. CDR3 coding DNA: TGTGCCAGCAGCCCCCGGGATCTCTCATCCTGGGAGCTGTTTTTT. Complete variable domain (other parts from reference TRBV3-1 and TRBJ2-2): DTAVSQTPKYLVTQMGNDKSIKCEQNLGHDTMYWYKQDSKKFLKIMFSYNNKELIINETVPNRFSPKSPDKAHLNLHINSLELGDSAVYFCASSPRDLSSWELFFGEGSRLTVL.

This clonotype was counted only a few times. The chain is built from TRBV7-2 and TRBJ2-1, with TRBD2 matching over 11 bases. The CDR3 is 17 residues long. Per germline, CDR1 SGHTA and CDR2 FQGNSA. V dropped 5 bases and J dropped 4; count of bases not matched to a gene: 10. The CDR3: CASSPIAGGPRYNEQFF. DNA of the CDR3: TGTGCCAGCAGCCCGATAGCGGGAGGGCCCCGTTACAATGAGCAGTTCTTC.